A single sample gave rise to the 23 T cell receptor beta chains below, sequenced in a study of blood T cells in healthy people across ages. Next came a second PCR, run for about 7 to 12 cycles, which used a sample-barcoded 5' primer along with a J-beta primer mix. TCRdb redid the calling of the 5' RACE reads with MiXCR, one entry per CDR3 protein. The sample shows around 940,000 distinct CDR3 sequences, roughly 50% of them seen only once. The sample consisted of blood. Source of these receptors: a woman between 55 and 75 years old in good health.

This clonotype showed up just a few times. This rearrangement joins TRBV29-1 to TRBJ2-7; perhaps TRBD1 as D (6 bases). The germline gives CDR1 SQVTM, CDR2 ANQGSEA. The CDR3 has 12 amino acids. V was clipped by 4 bases and J by 3 bases, with 10 bases between them. The CDR3 DNA reads TGCAGCGTTGTGGGGGCTCACTACGAGCAGTACTTC. Residues: CSVVGAHYEQYF.

The chain joins TRBV29-1 to TRBJ1-1; 7 nucleotides agree with TRBD1. Germline V gene data show CDR1 as SQVTM and CDR2 as ANQGSEA. The CDR3 runs to 11 residues. Trimming cost V 5 bases and J 6 bases; bases outside gene matches: 3. This CDR3 reads CSVIQGAEAFF. The CDR3 DNA reads as TGCAGCGTTATTCAGGGGGCTGAAGCTTTCTTT.

The chain recombines TRBV30 with TRBJ1-5, with 7 bases fitting TRBD1. The V gene's germline CDR1 is GTSNPN and CDR2 SVGIG (reference sequence). This CDR3 is 13 amino acids long. Trimming at V came to 2 bases and at J to 4 bases, leaving 2 bases not matched to a gene. The CDR3 here is CAWSQGVNQPQHF. CDR3 in DNA: TGTGCCTGGAGTCAGGGGGTAAATCAGCCCCAGCATTTT.

The chain employs TRBV20-1 and TRBJ2-7, with D perhaps matching TRBD2 (6 bases). The ends were cut back, 5 bases at V and 4 bases at J, with 15 bases in the middle. The germline CDR1 and CDR2 sequences are DFQATT and SNEGSKA (reference sequence). The CDR3 loop spans 13 amino acids. CDR3 sequence reads: CSAGPQSGYEQYF. The CDR3, as DNA: TGCAGTGCTGGACCCCAGAGCGGGTACGAGCAGTACTTC.

V gene TRBV5-1 combines with J gene TRBJ2-1; 7 nucleotides align to TRBD1. From germline, CDR1 is SGHRS and CDR2 YFSETQ. V trimming: 4 bases; J trimming: 12 bases; junction bases outside the gene matches: 10. The CDR3 sequence is 13 residues long. The CDR3 reads CASSPGDSVVQFF. CDR3 in DNA: TGCGCCAGCAGCCCAGGGGACAGTGTTGTGCAGTTCTTC.

The sample holds a few counts of this clonotype. This rearrangement joins TRBV27 to TRBJ2-5, with 8 bases aligning to TRBD2. Germline lookup yields CDR1 MNHEY and CDR2 SMNVEV (reference sequence). The CDR3 runs to 17 residues. V lost 8 bases to trimming and J lost 1 base; unmatched junction nucleotides: 15. DNA for the CDR3: TGTGCCAGCCGGCGGCTAGCGGGCAAAACACTCCAAGAGACCCAGTACTTC. Its translation is CASRRLAGKTLQETQYF.

Remarks on this clonotype: One end of the junction does not line up with germline, which may come from a read error. The chain recombines TRBV29-1 with TRBJ2-1, with D maybe TRBD2 (6 bases). Germline V gene sequence: CDR1 SQVTM, CDR2 ANQGSEA. CDR3 length: 11 residues. CDR3 amino acids: CSSLRRDEQFF. Written as DNA, the CDR3 is TGTAGCAGCCTTAGGAGGGATGAGCAGTTCTTC.

The rearrangement links TRBV20-1 to TRBJ1-2; 7 bases are shared with TRBD1. V lost 1 base to trimming and J lost 2 bases; unmatched junction nucleotides: 1. This CDR3 is 13 amino acids long. The V gene's germline CDR1 is DFQATT and CDR2 SNEGSKA (reference sequence). The CDR3 loop is CSARADRNYGYTF. Here the CDR3 DNA reads TGCAGTGCTAGAGCGGACAGGAACTATGGCTACACCTTC.

This clonotype was picked up a small number of times. The rearrangement joins TRBV12-3 or TRBV12-4 to TRBJ2-3; tentative D call: TRBD2 (6 bases). V was shortened by 8 bases and J by 4 bases, with 22 bases between the two germline ends. CDR3 length equals 16 residues. CDR3 protein: CASRPQGHPGADTQYF. The CDR3 nucleotides are TGTGCCAGCCGCCCTCAAGGACACCCGGGGGCAGATACGCAGTATTTT.

This chain uses TRBV20-1 with TRBJ1-4, with 8 bases lining up with TRBD1. V lost 6 bases to trimming and J lost 7 bases; unmatched junction nucleotides: 7. From germline, CDR1 is DFQATT and CDR2 SNEGSKA (reference sequence). The CDR3 covers 13 residues. CDR3 amino acids: CSARTGLAEKLFF. In nucleotides, the CDR3 is TGCAGTGCACGGACAGGGCTTGCTGAAAAACTGTTTTTT.

This clonotype occurred a few times. V and J are TRBV29-1 and TRBJ1-1; no clear D. The CDR3 contains 16 residues. V was clipped by 5 bases and J by 3 bases, with 22 bases between them. Germline CDR1 SQVTM, CDR2 ANQGSEA. The chain's CDR3 is CSVQVHPSHGYTEAFF. DNA for the CDR3: TGCAGCGTTCAAGTGCACCCTAGTCATGGATACACTGAAGCTTTCTTT.

The table lists this clonotype with a few counts. The V and J genes are TRBV28 and TRBJ2-7; TRBD2 agrees at 7 bases. Germline CDR1 is MDHEN and CDR2 is SYDVKM. V lost 2 bases to trimming and J lost 1 base; unmatched junction nucleotides: 8. The CDR3 totals 16 residues. The CDR3 sequence: CASSLGLGRVSYEQYF. DNA for the CDR3: TGTGCCAGCAGTTTAGGCCTTGGGAGGGTTTCCTACGAGCAGTACTTC. Full variable domain (outside the CDR3, taken from reference TRBV28 and TRBJ2-7): DVKVTQSSRYLVKRTGEKVFLECVQDMDHENMFWYRQDPGLGLRLIYFSYDVKMKEKGDIPEGYSVSREKKERFSLILESASTNQTSMYLCASSLGLGRVSYEQYFGPGTRLTVT.

The chain uses TRBV5-6 and TRBJ2-1, with D tentatively TRBD2 (6 bases). CDR3 length equals 13 residues. Germline CDR1 reads SGHDT; CDR2 reads YYEEEE. Trimming cost V 4 bases and J 7 bases, with 12 bases left between them. CDR3 DNA: TGTGCCAGCAGCGCTGGGACTTGGAATGAGCAGTTCTTC. Translated, it gives CASSAGTWNEQFF.

V is TRBV12-3 or TRBV12-4 and J is TRBJ2-3; weak D call: TRBD2 (6 bases). V shed 5 bases and J shed 1 base, with 16 bases lying between them. CDR3 size: 16 residues. As DNA, the CDR3 is TGTGCCAGCAGTAAACTAGCTCGAAGGGGCACAGATACGCAGTATTTT. This encodes CASSKLARRGTDTQYF.

V is TRBV12-3 or TRBV12-4 and J is TRBJ1-5; weak D call: TRBD1 (5 bases). The CDR3 extends over 16 amino acids. V was shortened by 10 bases and J by 0 bases, with 19 bases between the two germline ends. CDR3 DNA sequence: TGTGCCAACAGCGAAGACAGTACCTATAGCAATCAGCCCCAGCATTTT. Residues: CANSEDSTYSNQPQHF.

The chain carries TRBV28 and TRBJ2-5; D ambiguous. V was cut by 7 bases and J by 0 bases, with 15 bases left in between. The germline V gene encodes CDR1 MDHEN and CDR2 SYDVKM. This CDR3 has 15 residues. CDR3 DNA sequence: TGTGCCAGCACCTTCTCCCAGGCTAACCAAGAGACCCAGTACTTC. This translates into CASTFSQANQETQYF.

This clonotype was detected only a few times. The gene calls are TRBV4-1 and TRBJ2-7; 7 bases align to TRBD2. CDR1 is MGHRA and CDR2 is YSYEKL in the germline V gene. V lost 3 bases to trimming and J lost 2 bases; unmatched junction nucleotides: 7. There are 15 residues in the CDR3. In DNA, the CDR3 is TGCGCCAGCAGCCAGGGGGGGACCTCCCCCTACGAGCAGTACTTC. As protein: CASSQGGTSPYEQYF.

The chain recombines TRBV27 with TRBJ2-7; D gene uncertain. CDR1 is MNHEY, CDR2 SMNVEV, per germline (reference sequence). The V gene lost 6 bases and the J gene lost 0 bases, with 18 bases spanning the gap. The CDR3 has 16 amino acids. CDR3 sequence (DNA): TGTGCCAGCAGCTTGTACCCGATTACGGTCTCCTACGAGCAGTACTTC. Residues: CASSLYPITVSYEQYF.

The chain recombines TRBV7-2 with TRBJ1-5; 8 bases match TRBD1. The CDR3 is made up of 15 amino acids. The germline gives CDR1 SGHTA, CDR2 FQGNSA. Unmatched junction bases numbered 7, after V lost 5 bases and J lost 4 bases. The CDR3 DNA reads TGTGCCAGCAGCGACCGGACAGGGATAAATCAGCCCCAGCATTTT. It specifies CASSDRTGINQPQHF.

The rearrangement uses TRBV20-1 and TRBJ2-1, with 13 bases lining up with TRBD2. The CDR3 is 17 residues long. The V gene's germline CDR1 is DFQATT and CDR2 SNEGSKA (reference sequence). V was clipped by 0 bases and J by 7 bases; unmatched bases: 9. The CDR3 sequence is CSARDQAGTSGINEQFF. In DNA form, the CDR3 reads TGCAGTGCTAGAGATCAGGCTGGGACTAGCGGGATTAATGAGCAGTTCTTC.

This clonotype was recorded once. A single base separates this from a much larger clone, so it may be a read error. The V and J genes are TRBV7-9 and TRBJ2-1; unclear D gene. Germline V lookup: CDR1 SEHNR, CDR2 FQNEAQ (reference sequence). The CDR3 has 13 residues. V was clipped by 3 bases and J by 3 bases, with 6 bases between them. The chain's CDR3 is CASSLGNYNEQFF. In DNA form, the CDR3 reads TGTGCCAGCAGCTTGGGGAACTACAATGAGCAGTTCTTC.

The chain has TRBV9 and TRBJ2-1; TRBD1 matches 8 bases. The DNA end lines up better with TRBJ2-7; the J call may be wrong. Germline CDR1 SGDLS, CDR2 YYNGEE. The length of the CDR3 is 16 residues. The CDR3 nucleotides read TGTGCCAGCAGCGCCACAGGGGGACCCTCCTACAATGAGCAGTACTTC. Its protein is CASSATGGPSYNEQYF.

The rearrangement links TRBV27 to TRBJ2-7; no reliable D call. The germline CDR1 and CDR2 sequences are MNHEY and SMNVEV (reference sequence). The V and J ends lost 3 bases and 6 bases respectively, with 9 bases between them. The CDR3 runs to 12 residues. The CDR3: CASSFSSGEQYF. The CDR3 region has the DNA TGTGCCAGCAGTTTCTCCTCGGGCGAGCAGTACTTC.